This TCR beta chain was observed in a study of radiotherapy plus CTLA-4 blockade in lung cancer. Broader study findings: Tumor-derived TCR clones expanded in blood after radiotherapy plus ipilimumab.

This clone was seen a few times. The target antigen is unknown. Data came from immunoSEQ multiplex PCR; TCRdb stores just in-frame clones and leaves some out. Found here are more than 65,000 clones, roughly 80% of them singletons; the top ten hold more than 0.65%. The CDR3 has 14 residues. CDR1 MDHEN and CDR2 SYDVKM come from the germline V gene. V shed 6 bases and J 4 bases; nucleotides not matched to a gene: 8. This receptor was obtained from a human donor with non-small cell lung cancer who had stable disease on radiotherapy plus ipilimumab. Sequencing used peripheral blood, obtained from a patient treated with radiotherapy plus ipilimumab. The V call is TRBV28, the J call TRBJ1-2, with 7 bases lining up with TRBD1. CDR3: CASRTPGGGYGYTF. The CDR3 DNA reads TGTGCCAGCAGAACCCCAGGGGGAGGCTATGGCTACACCTTC.